Following are 11 T cell receptor beta chains from one sample sequenced in a study of T cell responses to AZD1222 COVID-19 vaccine. Produced via immunoSEQ multiplex PCR; TCRdb's table is partial and in-frame only. The sample shows 120,000 or so clones, 65% to 90% of them seen only once. Specimen: peripheral blood, collected 28 days after the second AZD1222 dose. All receptors derive from an adult who received the AZD1222 COVID-19 vaccine.

The chain carries TRBV7-2 and TRBJ1-1; D is ambiguous. Germline CDR1 reads SGHTA; CDR2 reads FQGNSA. CDR3 size: 13 residues. V dropped 2 bases and J dropped 1 base, with 5 bases sitting between them. The CDR3 nucleotides read TGTGCCAGCAGCTTATATGGGAACACTGAAGCTTTCTTT. Amino acid sequence: CASSLYGNTEAFF.

This clone appeared a single time. This chain links TRBV7-2 with TRBJ2-7; a weak D match, TRBD2 (6 bases). Germline CDR1 reads SGHTA; CDR2 reads FQGNSA. The CDR3 is 15 amino acids. V was clipped by 5 bases and J by 3 bases, with 17 bases between them. The chain's CDR3 is CASSLSEGQGYEQYF. The CDR3, as DNA: TGTGCCAGCAGCCTGTCGGAGGGGCAGGGCTACGAGCAGTACTTC.

This clone is a singleton in its sample. The chain combines TRBV19 with TRBJ1-2; D ambiguous. Trimming shortened V by 5 bases and J by 8 bases, and 9 bases separated the two germline ends. The CDR3 runs to 11 residues. Germline loops: CDR1 LNHDA, CDR2 SQIVND (reference sequence). CDR3 sequence reads: CASSELRGYTF. The CDR3 DNA is TGTGCCAGTAGTGAACTTCGCGGCTACACCTTC. Combining the CDR3 with reference TRBV19 and TRBJ1-2 gives the whole variable domain DGGITQSPKYLFRKEGQNVTLSCEQNLNHDAMYWYRQDPGQGLRLIYYSQIVNDFQKGDIAEGYSVSREKKESFPLTVTSAQKNPTAFYLCASSELRGYTFGSGTRLTVV.

The chain recombines TRBV7-9 with TRBJ1-5, with 7 bases identical to TRBD1. Germline V gene sequence: CDR1 SEHNR, CDR2 FQNEAQ (reference sequence). CDR3 length equals 15 residues. With V trimmed by 5 bases and J by 5 bases, 9 bases remained unmatched. For the CDR3, the DNA is TGTGCCAGCAGCCTAGACAGGGAAGAGCATCAGCCCCAGCATTTT. It codes for CASSLDREEHQPQHF. The entire variable domain, with the rest obtained from reference TRBV7-9 and TRBJ1-5, is as follows: DTGVSQNPRHKITKRGQNVTFRCDPISEHNRLYWYRQTLGQGPEFLTYFQNEAQLEKSRLLSDRFSAERPKGSFSTLEIQRTEQGDSAMYLCASSLDREEHQPQHFGDGTRLSIL.

The chain recombines TRBV4-3 with TRBJ2-5; 8 bases match TRBD2. V lost 3 bases and J lost 1; bases outside the gene matches: 4. Per the germline V gene, CDR1 is LGHNA and CDR2 is YSLEER. The CDR3 is 15 residues long. The CDR3 spells CASSQSGGAQETQYF. In DNA, the CDR3 is TGCGCCAGCAGCCAGTCGGGGGGGGCCCAAGAGACCCAGTACTTC.

The rearrangement links TRBV4-3 to TRBJ2-1; 9 bases line up with TRBD2. The CDR3 has 15 residues. Germline CDR1 reads LGHNA; CDR2 reads YSLEER. V dropped 1 base and J dropped 7; count of bases not matched to a gene: 5. The CDR3 region is CASSQAVAGVNEQFF. CDR3 nucleotides: TGCGCCAGCAGCCAAGCCGTAGCGGGGGTTAATGAGCAGTTCTTC.

The CDR3 here is CASSLDTGRRGSPLHF. CDR3 nucleotides: TGTGCCAGCAGTTTAGATACAGGGCGTCGGGGTTCACCCCTCCACTTT. This chain connects TRBV27 to TRBJ1-6; D possibly corresponds to TRBD1 (6 bases). Trimming took 2 bases from V and 9 from J, leaving 17 bases between them. There are 16 residues in the CDR3. The V gene's germline CDR1 is MNHEY and CDR2 SMNVEV (reference sequence).

This clone was picked up one time. The rearrangement joins TRBV6-1 to TRBJ2-7; D uncertain. This CDR3 has 13 residues. Germline CDR1 is MNHNS and CDR2 is SASEGT. Trimming left V 2 bases short and J 4 bases short, with 9 bases between. The DNA of the CDR3 is TGTGCCAGCAGTGAATATTTGAAATACGAGCAGTACTTC. Translating gives CASSEYLKYEQYF.

The rearrangement links TRBV27 to TRBJ1-1; no clear D. Germline V gene sequence: CDR1 MNHEY, CDR2 SMNVEV (reference sequence). Trimming left V 4 bases short and J 0 bases short, with 15 bases between. The CDR3 consists of 16 residues. The chain's CDR3 is CASSSGLPFMNTEAFF. CDR3 sequence (DNA): TGTGCCAGCAGTTCCGGACTACCCTTCATGAACACTGAAGCTTTCTTT.

This clone has a handful of counts. This sequence joins TRBV5-1 and TRBJ2-7; the D gene is possibly TRBD2 (6 bases). This CDR3 comprises 15 residues. Looked up from germline, CDR1 is SGHRS and CDR2 is YFSETQ. V was trimmed by 8 bases and J by 3 bases, leaving 21 bases between them. For the CDR3, the DNA is TGCGCCAGTCGCCCACCGGAGGGAGCCAGCTACGAGCAGTACTTC. Residues: CASRPPEGASYEQYF. Full variable domain (outside the CDR3, taken from reference TRBV5-1 and TRBJ2-7): KAGVTQTPRYLIKTRGQQVTLSCSPISGHRSVSWYQQTPGQGLQFLFEYFSETQRNKGNFPGRFSGRQFSNSRSEMNVSTLELGDSALYLCASRPPEGASYEQYFGPGTRLTVT.

This rearrangement joins TRBV25-1 to TRBJ2-5, with D possibly TRBD2 on 5 matching bases. This CDR3 spans 17 amino acids. V was cut by 1 base and J by 5 bases, with 20 bases left in between. Germline assignment: CDR1 MGHDK and CDR2 SYGVNS. This CDR3 reads CASSEFGQASGIETQYF. The CDR3 nucleotides are TGTGCCAGCAGTGAATTTGGGCAGGCCTCGGGGATTGAGACCCAGTACTTC.